This T cell receptor (beta chain) comes out of a study of T cell responses to AZD1222 COVID-19 vaccine. Study results and limitations: Nearly half of spike-specific TCRs reportedly go after variant regions that carry no mutations. It was only after the peak T cell response that any repertoires were sampled.

V lost 5 bases and J lost 4; bases outside the gene matches: 2. Germline V gene lookup returns CDR1 SGHVS and CDR2 FQNEAQ. CDR3 size: 14 residues. Here immunoSEQ multiplex PCR was the method, and the copy in TCRdb shows in-frame clones only, minus some. The table shows roughly 140,000 clones, with roughly 88% occurring only once. Second-dose recipients at about 4 or about 12 weeks were treated as one pooled group. In regard to this clone: Its antigen is still unknown.

This chain connects TRBV7-8 to TRBJ1-3, with 10 bases aligning to TRBD1. This clonotype originated in an adult who received the AZD1222 COVID-19 vaccine. The specimen comprised peripheral blood, sampled 28 days after the second AZD1222 dose. The CDR3 spells CASSRQGAGNTIYF. CDR3 DNA: TGTGCCAGCAGCCGACAGGGGGCAGGAAACACCATATATTTT.